Below, 4 T cell receptor beta chains from the same sample are listed, as sequenced in a study of metastatic and nonmetastatic thyroid tumors. Through MiXCR, TCRdb re-clonotyped the PCR reads. The sample holds 32,000 or so clones, about a sixth seen once. None of the patients had undergone any treatment ahead of thyroid surgery. Specimen: blood. These receptors all stem from a male donor with papillary thyroid cancer or a benign thyroid nodule (not recorded which). Some clones in this sample may be carry-over from other donors' samples.

This clone has a count of ten or more. This chain uses TRBV28 with TRBJ1-2, with 8 bases matching TRBD1. Germline loops: CDR1 MDHEN, CDR2 SYDVKM. This CDR3 comprises 14 residues. V lost 6 bases to trimming and J lost 8 bases; unmatched junction nucleotides: 11. Here the CDR3 reads CASRNGQGLGGYTF. CDR3 bases: TGTGCCAGCAGAAACGGACAGGGTTTGGGCGGCTACACCTTC.

This clone has a handful of counts. This chain connects TRBV6-6 to TRBJ2-7, with D uncertain. Germline V gives CDR1 MNHNY, CDR2 SVGAGI (reference sequence). This CDR3 region has 15 residues. Trimming left V 0 bases short and J 2 bases short, with 11 bases between. Here the CDR3 reads CASSYSPSTAYEQYF. The CDR3, as DNA: TGTGCCAGCAGTTACTCTCCCTCCACAGCCTACGAGCAGTACTTC.

This clone was recorded a few times. This chain joins TRBV27 and TRBJ2-2, with D possibly being TRBD1 (6 bases). The CDR3 consists of 16 residues. From germline, CDR1 is MNHEY and CDR2 SMNVEV (reference sequence). V was pared by 5 bases and J by 11 bases, with 24 bases between. DNA of the CDR3: TGTGCCAGCAGTCTTCGGACAGTATTAAACACCTGTGAGCTGTTTTTT. This sequence encodes CASSLRTVLNTCELFF.

This clone has just a few counts. The J gene is TRBJ2-7, the V gene TRBV6-1; D possibly uses TRBD1 or TRBD2 (6 bases each). Trimming cost V 3 bases and J 6 bases, with 15 bases left between them. The length of the CDR3 is 14 residues. In germline, CDR1 is MNHNS, CDR2 SASEGT. The CDR3 DNA sequence: TGTGCCAGCAGTGATGGGGGCGCGACTAGCGAGCAGTACTTC. Protein: CASSDGGATSEQYF.